Below are 7 T cell receptor beta chains sequenced from a single sample in a study of blood T cell repertoires in COVID-19. Sequenced by immunoSEQ multiplex PCR; TCRdb stores in-frame clones only, minus some. In the table there are nearly 55,000 clones, 70% to 90% of which are singletons. Sequenced sample: peripheral blood. These receptors all stem from a man between 65 and 85 years old with active COVID-19.

V gene TRBV7-2 combines with J gene TRBJ1-2; 8 nucleotides match TRBD1. CDR3 size: 14 residues. Trimming removed 3 bases from V and 4 bases from J; junction bases left unmatched: 4. The germline CDR1 and CDR2 sequences are SGHTA and FQGNSA. The CDR3 sequence is CASSFDRGLYGYTF. CDR3 in DNA: TGTGCCAGCAGCTTTGACAGGGGCCTCTATGGCTACACCTTC.

The chain employs TRBV6-2 or TRBV6-3 and TRBJ2-2; TRBD2 matches at 10 bases. This CDR3 spans 20 amino acids. J was trimmed by 8 bases and V by 0 bases; bases with no gene match: 18. The germline V gene has CDR1 MNHEY and CDR2 SVGEGT. The CDR3: CASSYSITSASGGAKGELFF. For the CDR3, the DNA is TGTGCCAGCAGTTACTCGATAACTTCTGCCAGCGGGGGGGCAAAAGGGGAGCTGTTTTTT.

The chain recombines TRBV9 with TRBJ1-4; 10 nucleotides line up with TRBD1. In germline, CDR1 is SGDLS, CDR2 YYNGEE. The CDR3 sequence is 17 residues long. The J segment lost 3 bases and the V segment lost 0 bases, leaving 5 bases of the junction unmatched. Written as DNA, the CDR3 is TGTGCCAGCAGCGTAGGGGACAGGGGAGGAGCTAATGAAAAACTGTTTTTT. The encoded protein is CASSVGDRGGANEKLFF.

The chain links TRBV5-1 to TRBJ2-7; D perhaps matches TRBD2 (5 bases). Trimming took off 3 bases at V and 7 bases at J, with 20 bases between the two ends. The CDR3 has 15 residues. Germline CDR1 and CDR2: SGHRS and YFSETQ. In nucleotides, the CDR3 is TGCGCCAGCAGCTCCGGACTCTATTCCTACGTGGAGCAGTACTTC. Translating it yields CASSSGLYSYVEQYF.

This rearrangement joins TRBV5-5 to TRBJ1-1; a weak D match, TRBD1 (5 bases). CDR3 size: 16 residues. Germline CDR1 SGHKS, CDR2 YYEKEE (reference sequence). The V end lost 0 bases, the J end lost 1 base, and 13 bases lay between the germline ends. The CDR3 DNA follows: TGTGCCAGCAGCTTGGGGCTGACAGCAAGGAACACTGAAGCTTTCTTT. Translating it yields CASSLGLTARNTEAFF.

The chain links TRBV3-1 (or the pseudogene TRBV3-2) to TRBJ2-1; 8 bases are shared with TRBD2. This CDR3 comprises 16 residues. Germline V gene sequence: CDR1 LGHDT, CDR2 YNNKEL (reference sequence). Unmatched junction bases numbered 9, after V lost 0 bases and J lost 8 bases. The CDR3 sequence: CASSQESGGPLDEQFF. CDR3 sequence (DNA): TGTGCCAGCAGCCAAGAGAGCGGGGGACCCTTAGATGAGCAGTTCTTC.

This sequence joins TRBV5-1 and TRBJ1-2; D is undetermined. CDR1 SGHRS and CDR2 YFSETQ come from the germline V gene. V was shortened by 0 bases and J by 8 bases, with 11 bases between the two germline ends. The CDR3 contains 13 residues. The CDR3 reads CASSLAPHEGYTF. For the CDR3, the DNA is TGCGCCAGCAGCTTGGCTCCCCATGAGGGCTACACCTTC. The complete variable domain, with remaining parts taken from reference TRBV5-1 and TRBJ1-2, reads KAGVTQTPRYLIKTRGQQVTLSCSPISGHRSVSWYQQTPGQGLQFLFEYFSETQRNKGNFPGRFSGRQFSNSRSEMNVSTLELGDSALYLCASSLAPHEGYTFGSGTRLTVV.